The clone carrying this TCR beta chain showed up many times. TCRdb called the PCR reads again in MiXCR, with one record for every CDR3 protein. Among some 650,000 distinct CDR3 sequences, about 20% were seen once, and the ten largest hold 0.85%. The sample originates from a study of molecular identifiers for immune sequencing clone quantification. In germline, CDR1 is MNHEY, CDR2 SVGAGI. Between the trimmed V and J ends, which lost 0 bases and 1 base, there was a span of 15 bases. This CDR3 has 18 residues. Sequenced sample: naive CD8+ T cells from blood, with Jurkat cell RNA spiked in. As for subset: FACS-sorted CD8+CD4-CCR7+CD45RA+ naive T cells. This receptor was identified in a human donor in good health. Some libraries in this study had Jurkat cell RNA spiked in. The rearrangement joins TRBV6-5 to TRBJ2-2, with a tentative D call TRBD2 (6 bases). This CDR3 is CASSYSKAGTLNTGELFF. The DNA of the CDR3 is TGTGCCAGCAGTTACTCGAAGGCCGGGACTTTGAACACCGGGGAGCTGTTTTTT.